Below are 20 T cell receptor beta chains sequenced from a single sample in a study of blood T cell repertoires in COVID-19 (dated by TCRdb to the early 2020s). Libraries were prepared through the immunoSEQ multiplex PCR assay. TCRdb carries this immuneACCESS record with in-frame sequences only. Its versions omit some clonotypes, under half of them owing to an unresolved V gene in the studies checked, with the rest unexplained. The table for this sample lists approximately 71,000 clones; 60% to 85% of them were counted only once. The ten largest account for about 24% of the sample. The material sequenced was peripheral blood. Every receptor here comes from a human donor in a cohort sampled during active COVID-19.

The chain links TRBV18 to TRBJ2-1; the match to TRBD2 covers 10 bases. Per the germline V gene, CDR1 is KGHSH and CDR2 is LQKENI. J lost 2 bases, V lost 3 bases, and 1 base had no gene match. The CDR3 is 15 amino acids. The CDR3 is CASSPLAGAYNEQFF. DNA of the CDR3: TGTGCCAGCTCACCCCTAGCGGGGGCCTACAATGAGCAGTTCTTC. Drawing the rest from reference TRBV18 and TRBJ2-1, the complete variable domain is NAGVMQNPRHLVRRRGQEARLRCSPMKGHSHVYWYRQLPEEGLKFMVYLQKENIIDESGMPKERFSAEFPKEGPSILRIQQVVRGDSAAYFCASSPLAGAYNEQFFGPGTRLTVL.

This sequence joins TRBV7-2 and TRBJ2-2; 9 bases are a match to TRBD1. This CDR3 is built from 15 residues. Germline CDR1 is SGHTA and CDR2 is FQGNSA. V gave up 4 bases and J gave up 1 base; unmatched junction bases: 1. The CDR3: CASSSGQGNTGELFF. CDR3 nucleotide sequence: TGTGCCAGCAGCTCGGGACAGGGGAACACCGGGGAGCTGTTTTTT.

The CDR3: CASSEFGGENNEQYF. The DNA of the CDR3 is TGTGCCAGCAGTGAATTTGGGGGGGAAAACAACGAGCAGTACTTC. The chain recombines TRBV2 with TRBJ2-7; 7 nucleotides agree with TRBD2. Germline V gives CDR1 SNHLY, CDR2 FYNNEI. CDR3 size: 15 residues. V lost 2 bases and J lost 5; bases outside the gene matches: 9. Full variable domain (outside the CDR3, taken from reference TRBV2 and TRBJ2-7): EPEVTQTPSHQVTQMGQEVILRCVPISNHLYFYWYRQILGQKVEFLVSFYNNEISEKSEIFDDQFSVERPDGSNFTLKIRSTKLEDSAMYFCASSEFGGENNEQYFGPGTRLTVT.

The chain couples TRBV28 to TRBJ1-5; 8 bases match TRBD1. The ends lost 5 bases at V and 1 base at J; junction bases unmatched: 10. CDR3 length: 17 amino acids. Per germline, CDR1 MDHEN and CDR2 SYDVKM. The CDR3 DNA reads as TGTGCCAGCAGTCCTTCATACAGGGGGACAAGCAATCAGCCCCAGCATTTT. It is translated as CASSPSYRGTSNQPQHF.

V is TRBV29-1 and J is TRBJ2-1; 7 bases are a match to TRBD2. This CDR3 is 15 amino acids long. Germline CDR1 is SQVTM and CDR2 is ANQGSEA. The V segment lost 0 bases and the J segment 8 bases; nucleotides outside the gene matches: 10. CDR3 coding DNA: TGCAGCGTTGAAGATCTGGGAGGGGCTCTCGATGAGCAGTTCTTC. Its translation is CSVEDLGGALDEQFF.

This clone occurred once. The CDR3 DNA reads TGTGCCAGCAGCCCCTTCTCCAGCTCCTACAATGAGCAGTTCTTC. It is translated as CASSPFSSSYNEQFF. V usage is TRBV7-9 and J usage is TRBJ2-1; no definite D call. From germline, CDR1 is SEHNR and CDR2 FQNEAQ (reference sequence). The V and J ends lost 5 bases and 0 bases respectively, with 11 bases between them. This CDR3 is 15 amino acids long.

The chain couples TRBV18 to TRBJ1-5; tentatively, D is TRBD1 (6 bases). CDR1 and CDR2 from the germline V gene are KGHSH and LQKENI. V was cut by 5 bases and J by 0 bases, with 14 bases left in between. There are 16 residues in the CDR3. Written as DNA, the CDR3 is TGTGCCAGCTCAGCTAATACAGGGTTTAGCAATCAGCCCCAGCATTTT. This gives the protein CASSANTGFSNQPQHF.

This clone has more than one count but fewer than ten. This chain connects TRBV11-3 to TRBJ2-5; weak D call: TRBD1 (7 bases). Germline values: CDR1 SGHNT, CDR2 YENEEA. V was trimmed by 5 bases and J by 2 bases, leaving 21 bases between them. The CDR3 is 17 amino acids. In DNA, the CDR3 is TGTGCCAGCAGCGCCCGACAGGGAGGACAGACACAAGAGACCCAGTACTTC. As protein: CASSARQGGQTQETQYF.

This clone was counted a single time. The V gene is TRBV7-9, the J gene TRBJ2-7; weak D call: TRBD1 (5 bases). Germline V gives CDR1 SEHNR, CDR2 FQNEAQ (reference sequence). The CDR3 covers 14 residues. V lost 0 bases, J lost 5 bases, and 11 bases lay in between. For the CDR3, the DNA is TGTGCCAGCAGCTTAGCAGGGGCCCCCCACGAGCAGTACTTC. It translates to CASSLAGAPHEQYF.

This chain links TRBV19 with TRBJ2-3; 8 bases align to TRBD1. CDR3 length: 15 amino acids. CDR1 and CDR2 (germline): LNHDA, SQIVND (reference sequence). V was clipped by 7 bases and J by 1 base; unmatched bases: 7. The CDR3 protein is CASTKTGGRTDTQYF. CDR3 coding DNA: TGTGCCAGTACCAAAACAGGGGGTCGCACAGATACGCAGTATTTT.

The DNA for the CDR3 is TGCAGTGCTAGTAGGACTAGCGGGATTGAGCAGTTCTTC. Amino acids: CSASRTSGIEQFF. This chain links TRBV20-1 with TRBJ2-1, with 12 bases identical to TRBD2. Germline trimming cut 3 bases from V and 9 bases from J; bases unmatched to any gene: 3. CDR1 is DFQATT and CDR2 is SNEGSKA in the germline V gene (reference sequence). The CDR3 contains 13 residues.

The chain couples TRBV5-4 to TRBJ2-2, with D possibly being TRBD1 (6 bases). The germline gives CDR1 SGHNT, CDR2 YYREEE (reference sequence). Trimming took 4 bases from V and 0 from J, leaving 16 bases between them. This CDR3 has 17 residues. CDR3 sequence (DNA): TGTGCCAGCAGCCTGCAGGGGCGTATGGCGAACACCGGGGAGCTGTTTTTT. Translated, it gives CASSLQGRMANTGELFF.

The gene calls are TRBV7-9 and TRBJ2-2; the D gene is possibly TRBD2 (7 bases). Germline V CDR1 and CDR2: SEHNR, FQNEAQ (reference sequence). Deletions cut 5 bases from V and 3 bases from J, with 16 bases between. This CDR3 spans 16 amino acids. The CDR3 sequence: CASSRRGGLDTGELFF. In DNA, the CDR3 is TGTGCCAGCAGCCGAAGGGGGGGTCTGGACACCGGGGAGCTGTTTTTT. Drawing the rest from reference TRBV7-9 and TRBJ2-2, the complete variable domain is DTGVSQNPRHKITKRGQNVTFRCDPISEHNRLYWYRQTLGQGPEFLTYFQNEAQLEKSRLLSDRFSAERPKGSFSTLEIQRTEQGDSAMYLCASSRRGGLDTGELFFGEGSRLTVL.

Here the CDR3 DNA reads TGTGCCAGCAGCTTACAGCATCGGGCGGGAAACACAGATACGCAGTATTTT. This encodes CASSLQHRAGNTDTQYF. This sequence joins TRBV7-2 and TRBJ2-3, with D possibly TRBD2 on 6 matching bases. Germline CDR1 SGHTA, CDR2 FQGNSA. This CDR3 has 17 amino acids. Trimming took 2 bases from V and 2 from J, leaving 17 bases between them.

A single count supports this clone. The chain has TRBV27 and TRBJ1-5; possible D gene TRBD1, 6 bases. The CDR3 totals 14 residues. Germline V gene sequence: CDR1 MNHEY, CDR2 SMNVEV (reference sequence). V shed 5 bases and J shed 2 bases, with 10 bases lying between them. CDR3 nucleotides: TGTGCCAGCAGTCCCCGACAGGGCAATCAGCCCCAGCATTTT. It translates to CASSPRQGNQPQHF.

The chain combines TRBV4-2 with TRBJ2-1, with TRBD2 matching over 13 bases. CDR3 length: 19 amino acids. Trimming cost V 1 base and J 0 bases; bases outside gene matches: 6. Looked up from germline, CDR1 is LGHNA and CDR2 is YNFKEQ. In nucleotides, the CDR3 is TGTGCCAGCAGCCAAGTTGGGACTAGCGGGGTGAGCTCCTACAATGAGCAGTTCTTC. This encodes CASSQVGTSGVSSYNEQFF.

The V and J genes are TRBV24-1 and TRBJ2-2; 8 bases match TRBD2. The CDR3 is made up of 19 amino acids. V shed 0 bases and J 2 bases; nucleotides not matched to a gene: 10. Germline CDR1 and CDR2: KGHDR and SFDVKD. The CDR3 loop is CATSDLAWTAGGNTGELFF. CDR3 in DNA: TGTGCCACCAGTGATTTGGCTTGGACGGCGGGAGGAAACACCGGGGAGCTGTTTTTT.

The V and J genes are TRBV19 and TRBJ2-3, with TRBD1 matching 9 bases. Per the germline V gene, CDR1 is LNHDA and CDR2 is SQIVND (reference sequence). Trimming took 1 base from V and 2 from J; bases not matched to a gene: 1. The CDR3 spans 15 residues. The CDR3 nucleotides are TGTGCCAGTAGTATAGGGGACAGGGACACAGATACGCAGTATTTT. This translates into CASSIGDRDTDTQYF.

The chain joins TRBV29-1 to TRBJ2-5; perhaps TRBD1 as D (6 bases). Germline V gene sequence: CDR1 SQVTM, CDR2 ANQGSEA. The CDR3 spans 13 residues. With 4 bases removed from V and 4 bases from J, the gap between germline ends came to 13 bases. The CDR3 reads CSVAVVGAETQYF. CDR3 coding DNA: TGCAGCGTTGCGGTGGTGGGGGCAGAGACCCAGTACTTC.

The rearrangement joins TRBV7-9 to TRBJ2-1; no reliable D call. CDR1 and CDR2 (germline): SEHNR, FQNEAQ (reference sequence). Trimming cost V 3 bases and J 5 bases, with 11 bases left between them. The CDR3 length is 14 residues. The CDR3 protein is CASSLRGPDNEQFF. CDR3 nucleotide sequence: TGTGCCAGCAGCTTGCGTGGGCCTGACAATGAGCAGTTCTTC.